This TCR beta chain was captured in a study of T cell clonotyping in hematopoietic cell transplantation. Here immunoSEQ multiplex PCR was the method, and the copy in TCRdb shows in-frame clones only, minus some. This repertoire shows about 10,000 clones, roughly 84% found once; its top ten account for 15%. On this clone: Its antigen is as yet unknown.

The germline V and J ends were trimmed by 4 bases and 3 bases, with 4 bases remaining between them. Germline lookup yields CDR1 MNHNS and CDR2 SASEGT. The CDR3 covers 12 residues. Documented time point: recipient sample about 28 days before transplant, after cytoreduction. Findings and limits, study-wide: Recipient TCR diversity dropped after transplant; expanded clonotypes rose from day 30 to 180.

The clonotype was recovered from a woman aged 45 to 65 with chronic myeloid leukemia. Some clones in this sample may be carry-over from other donors' samples. Material: peripheral blood mononuclear cells, obtained before stem cell transplant. The genes are TRBV6-1 and TRBJ2-1, with D hard to call. CDR3 in DNA: TGTGCCAGCAGTGTTTTCTACAATGAGCAGTTCTTC. It specifies CASSVFYNEQFF.